A single sample gave rise to the 21 T cell receptor beta chains below, sequenced in a study of cytomegalovirus exposure and HLA in healthy donors. Only in-frame clones appear in the TCRdb table, and some are missing; sequencing was by immunoSEQ multiplex PCR. Found here are approximately 160,000 clones, 84% of them singletons; the top ten hold about 10%. Sequenced input: PBMCs. The origin of the receptors is a man aged 30 to 45 in good health and CMV-seropositive.

The chain uses TRBV6-6 and TRBJ1-4; 8 positions agree with TRBD1. The CDR3 totals 14 residues. Germline V lookup: CDR1 MNHNY, CDR2 SVGAGI (reference sequence). Trimming took 5 bases from V and 2 from J; bases not matched to a gene: 1. CDR3 residues: CASSGDRTNEKLFF. CDR3 nucleotide sequence: TGTGCCAGCAGTGGGGACAGGACTAATGAAAAACTGTTTTTT.

The CDR3 bases are TGTGCCAGCAGCTTAAACGGGGGGAGCACTGAAGCTTTCTTT. Translation: CASSLNGGSTEAFF. The rearrangement links TRBV7-3 to TRBJ1-1; maybe TRBD1 (5 bases). The ends were cut back, 1 base at V and 4 bases at J, with 10 bases in the middle. The CDR3 sequence is 14 residues long. Germline V CDR1 and CDR2: SGHTA, FQGTGA.

This chain connects TRBV28 to TRBJ2-4; 7 nucleotides line up with TRBD1. This CDR3 has 14 residues. The germline V gene encodes CDR1 MDHEN and CDR2 SYDVKM. In nucleotides, the CDR3 is TGTCCTAATACCGGGACAGAACAAAAAAACATTCAGTACTTC. Encoded protein: CPNTGTEQKNIQYF.

In nucleotides, the CDR3 is TGTGCCATCAGTGCGGAAACAGCTAACTATGGCTACACCTTC. Protein: CAISAETANYGYTF. The V call is TRBV10-3, the J call TRBJ1-2; D is unresolved. The germline V gene has CDR1 ENHRY and CDR2 SYGVKD. V dropped 4 bases and J dropped 0 bases, with 9 bases sitting between them. The CDR3 covers 14 residues.

The chain recombines TRBV9 with TRBJ1-1, with 7 bases that match TRBD1. After removal of 0 bases from V and 4 bases from J, the junction contained 3 bases not matched to a gene. The CDR3 is 14 amino acids. Per the germline V gene, CDR1 is SGDLS and CDR2 is YYNGEE. The CDR3 loop is CASSVEQGTTEAFF. The DNA of the CDR3 is TGTGCCAGCAGCGTAGAACAGGGGACCACTGAAGCTTTCTTT. Using reference TRBV9 and TRBJ1-1 for the parts outside the CDR3, the full variable domain is DSGVTQTPKHLITATGQRVTLRCSPRSGDLSVYWYQQSLDQGLQFLIQYYNGEERAKGNILERFSAQQFPDLHSELNLSSLELGDSALYFCASSVEQGTTEAFFGQGTRLTVV.

V gene TRBV7-9 combines with J gene TRBJ1-4; TRBD1 agrees at 9 bases. Losses at the gene ends were 3 bases for V and 8 bases for J; bases not matched to a gene: 4. The V gene's germline CDR1 is SEHNR and CDR2 FQNEAQ (reference sequence). The CDR3 extends over 14 amino acids. This CDR3 reads CASSLGQGNEKLFF. DNA for the CDR3: TGTGCCAGCAGCTTGGGACAGGGTAACGAAAAACTGTTTTTT.

The chain couples TRBV28 to TRBJ2-5; 10 positions match TRBD2. Germline CDR1 is MDHEN and CDR2 is SYDVKM. J gave up 2 bases and V 8 bases, and 8 bases lay outside the gene matches. This CDR3 is built from 15 residues. The CDR3 protein is CASRGETSGQETQYF. In DNA form, the CDR3 reads TGTGCCAGCCGTGGGGAGACTAGCGGGCAAGAGACCCAGTACTTC.

The V call is TRBV6-5, the J call TRBJ1-2; 8 bases are a match to TRBD1. Germline CDR1 is MNHEY and CDR2 is SVGAGI. V was clipped by 6 bases and J by 2 bases; unmatched bases: 5. The CDR3 has 14 amino acids. CDR3 loop: CASRIQGANYGYTF. The CDR3 DNA reads as TGTGCCAGCAGAATTCAGGGGGCGAACTATGGCTACACCTTC.

The gene calls are TRBV11-3 and TRBJ2-5; 15 bases are a match to TRBD2. The germline V gene encodes CDR1 SGHNT and CDR2 YENEEA. Trimming took 1 base from V and 5 from J; bases not matched to a gene: 5. This CDR3 has 17 amino acids. The CDR3 DNA reads TGTGCCAGCAGCTTAGGGACTAGCGGGAGGGCCGACGAGACCCAGTACTTC. It is translated as CASSLGTSGRADETQYF.

V usage is TRBV28 and J usage is TRBJ1-1, with D possibly matching TRBD1 (5 bases). This CDR3 has 18 amino acids. The ends were cut back, 5 bases at V and 1 base at J, with 23 bases in the middle. Germline assignment: CDR1 MDHEN and CDR2 SYDVKM. The CDR3 bases are TGTGCCAGCAGTCCTGGAAGGGGAAAGGGAATGCGGAACACTGAAGCTTTCTTT. Translation gives CASSPGRGKGMRNTEAFF.

The rearrangement uses TRBV19 and TRBJ1-5, with a weak D call TRBD1 (6 bases). The CDR3 length is 15 residues. CDR1 and CDR2 from the germline V gene are LNHDA and SQIVND (reference sequence). With 6 bases removed from V and 4 bases from J, the gap between germline ends came to 16 bases. The CDR3: CASSRTGLGNQPQHF. The CDR3 coding sequence is TGTGCCAGTAGCCGAACAGGGCTGGGAAATCAGCCCCAGCATTTT. Using reference TRBV19 and TRBJ1-5 for the parts outside the CDR3, the full variable domain is DGGITQSPKYLFRKEGQNVTLSCEQNLNHDAMYWYRQDPGQGLRLIYYSQIVNDFQKGDIAEGYSVSREKKESFPLTVTSAQKNPTAFYLCASSRTGLGNQPQHFGDGTRLSIL.

The chain recombines TRBV18 with TRBJ2-1, with TRBD2 identical over 8 bases. V gave up 0 bases and J gave up 8 bases; unmatched junction bases: 6. The CDR3 is 15 residues long. The germline V gene has CDR1 KGHSH and CDR2 LQKENI. The CDR3 spells CASSPPSGSNDEQFF. The CDR3 nucleotides read TGTGCCAGCTCACCACCGAGCGGGAGTAACGATGAGCAGTTCTTC.

The V gene is TRBV25-1, the J gene TRBJ1-1; a weak D match, TRBD1 (5 bases). Trimming shortened V by 2 bases and J by 4 bases, and 11 bases separated the two germline ends. Germline CDR1 MGHDK, CDR2 SYGVNS. The CDR3 totals 14 residues. CDR3 region: CASSEQGSGTEAFF. The CDR3 DNA follows: TGTGCCAGCAGTGAACAGGGCTCGGGCACTGAAGCTTTCTTT.

The J gene is TRBJ2-2, the V gene TRBV7-2; tentative D call: TRBD2 (6 bases). V shed 7 bases and J shed 4 bases, with 13 bases lying between them. CDR1 is SGHTA, CDR2 FQGNSA, per germline. This CDR3 is 14 amino acids long. The CDR3 DNA reads as TGTGCCAGCACCCCGGGGGATTTCACCGGGGAGCTGTTTTTT. Its translation is CASTPGDFTGELFF.

The chain recombines TRBV5-5 with TRBJ2-3; TRBD2 matches 9 bases. Germline loops: CDR1 SGHKS, CDR2 YYEKEE (reference sequence). The CDR3 totals 16 residues. Trimming cost V 4 bases and J 6 bases; bases outside gene matches: 12. CDR3 DNA: TGTGCCAGCAGCCATCTTCGCGGGGGGGCGACGGATACGCAGTATTTT. This encodes CASSHLRGGATDTQYF.

Only a few counts were recorded for this clone. The rearrangement joins TRBV10-2 to TRBJ1-2; D not certain. Trimming stripped 7 bases from V and 14 bases from J, with 17 bases between. From germline, CDR1 is WSHSY and CDR2 SAAADI. CDR3 length: 11 amino acids. CDR3 residues: CASTGLSSFTF. The CDR3 nucleotides read TGCGCCAGCACAGGACTGTCTTCTTTTACCTTC.

This chain connects TRBV6-5 to TRBJ1-2; D is unresolved. V lost 2 bases and J lost 6, with 13 bases in between. The CDR3 has 14 residues. CDR1 MNHEY and CDR2 SVGAGI come from the germline V gene. CDR3 region: CASSYGETEDGYTF. CDR3 nucleotides: TGTGCCAGCAGTTACGGGGAGACGGAGGATGGCTACACCTTC.

The V and J genes are TRBV10-3 and TRBJ1-1; no firm D call. The CDR3 runs to 12 residues. The V gene's germline CDR1 is ENHRY and CDR2 SYGVKD. The ends were cut back, 2 bases at V and 6 bases at J, with 7 bases in the middle. CDR3 DNA sequence: TGTGCCATCAGTGAGCGGGGAGCTGAAGCTTTCTTT. Its protein is CAISERGAEAFF.

The rearrangement joins TRBV4-1 to TRBJ1-5, with D maybe TRBD1 (6 bases). Germline values: CDR1 MGHRA, CDR2 YSYEKL. The CDR3 length is 17 residues. With 1 base removed from V and 2 bases from J, the gap between germline ends came to 15 bases. The CDR3 protein is CASSQAATGGGNQPQHF. CDR3 in DNA: TGCGCCAGCAGCCAAGCAGCAACTGGGGGCGGCAATCAGCCCCAGCATTTT.

The chain combines TRBV5-4 with TRBJ2-4; D might be TRBD2 (5 bases). V was cut by 0 bases and J by 0 bases, with 7 bases left in between. Germline loops: CDR1 SGHNT, CDR2 YYREEE (reference sequence). CDR3 length: 15 residues. CDR3 amino acids: CASSLAGIAKNIQYF. The CDR3, as DNA: TGTGCCAGCAGCTTGGCCGGGATAGCCAAAAACATTCAGTACTTC.

The chain combines TRBV5-4 with TRBJ2-1; 9 bases match TRBD1. Trimming removed 1 base from V and 3 bases from J; junction bases left unmatched: 2. This CDR3 region has 15 residues. The germline CDR1 and CDR2 sequences are SGHNT and YYREEE (reference sequence). The DNA for the CDR3 is TGTGCCAGCAGCTTGAGACAGGGGGTCTACAATGAGCAGTTCTTC. This encodes CASSLRQGVYNEQFF.